This T cell receptor beta chain emerged from a study of T cells in localized non-small cell lung cancer. Study-level points and caveats: Multi-region tumor sequencing was not done, so intratumor heterogeneity could not be excluded.

The germline gives CDR1 MNHNS, CDR2 SASEGT. Germline trimming cut 5 bases from V and 7 bases from J; bases unmatched to any gene: 10. The CDR3 sequence is 14 residues long. Data came from immunoSEQ multiplex PCR; TCRdb stores just in-frame clones and leaves some out. The profile shows about 31,000 clones, 80% to 90% of them singletons. Worth noting for this clone: Its specificity is not known.

This clonotype originated in a woman aged 40 to 75 with stage I lung adenocarcinoma. This specimen consisted of peripheral blood, obtained before any cancer treatment. V is TRBV6-1 and J is TRBJ2-5; 7 bases fit TRBD1. CDR3 DNA sequence: TGTGCCAGCAGTTCCCGGACAGGCCAGAGGACCCAGTACTTC. Encoded protein: CASSSRTGQRTQYF.